The clone carrying this T cell receptor (beta chain) was seen many times. V gave up 5 bases and J gave up 0 bases, with 7 bases separating them. This CDR3 has 14 residues. The data stem from a study of Graves' ophthalmopathy and Graves' hyperthyroidism. Patients were diagnosed from clinical symptoms, serum thyroxine, TRAb, thyroid ultrasound and orbital computed tomography. Scientists amplified the TCR beta CDR3 regions from RNA transcripts. First-round RT-PCR employed HTBI primers, with a second-round multiplex PCR after it. TCRdb recomputed calls from the multiplex PCR reads with MiXCR, one row per CDR3 protein. The sample records some 150,000 distinct CDR3 sequences, 39% being singletons.

The clonotype was recovered from a young man with Graves' ophthalmopathy. Sequenced: peripheral blood. The genes are TRBV12-3 or TRBV12-4 and TRBJ2-2; D ambiguous. The CDR3 DNA reads as TGTGCCAGCAGTGAACGGACGAACACCGGGGAGCTGTTTTTT. Translating it yields CASSERTNTGELFF.